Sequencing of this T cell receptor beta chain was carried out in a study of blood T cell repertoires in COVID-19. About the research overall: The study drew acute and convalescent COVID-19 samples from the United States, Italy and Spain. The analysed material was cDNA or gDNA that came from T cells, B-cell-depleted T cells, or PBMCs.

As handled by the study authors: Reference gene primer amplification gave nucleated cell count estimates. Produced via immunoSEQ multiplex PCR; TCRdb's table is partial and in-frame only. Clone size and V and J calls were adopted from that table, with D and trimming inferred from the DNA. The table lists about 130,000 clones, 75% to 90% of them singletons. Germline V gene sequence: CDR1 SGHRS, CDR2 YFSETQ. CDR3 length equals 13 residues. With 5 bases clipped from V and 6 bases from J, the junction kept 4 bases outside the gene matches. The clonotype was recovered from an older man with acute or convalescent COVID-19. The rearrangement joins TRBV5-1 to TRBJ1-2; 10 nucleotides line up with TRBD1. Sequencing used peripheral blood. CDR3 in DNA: TGCGCCAGCAGGCCGGGACAGGGGCATGGCTACACCTTC. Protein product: CASRPGQGHGYTF.